This TCR beta chain derives from a study of technical replicates of blood from a few donors. Germline loops: CDR1 PRHDT, CDR2 FYEKMQ (reference sequence). V lost 4 bases, J lost 5 bases, and 15 bases lay in between. This CDR3 is built from 15 residues. Sequencing was performed with immunoSEQ multiplex PCR; in TCRdb, only in-frame clones are kept and a portion is missing. The data hold 70,000 to 80,000 clones, with roughly 97% observed a single time. The V gene is TRBV13, the J gene TRBJ1-3; possibly TRBD1 for D (6 bases). The sequence was obtained from a human donor in good health. Sequences were obtained from T cells isolated from PBMCs. The CDR3 DNA reads TGTGCCAGCAGCTCAAGCGGGACACGAAGAAACACCATATATTTT. The encoded protein is CASSSSGTRRNTIYF.